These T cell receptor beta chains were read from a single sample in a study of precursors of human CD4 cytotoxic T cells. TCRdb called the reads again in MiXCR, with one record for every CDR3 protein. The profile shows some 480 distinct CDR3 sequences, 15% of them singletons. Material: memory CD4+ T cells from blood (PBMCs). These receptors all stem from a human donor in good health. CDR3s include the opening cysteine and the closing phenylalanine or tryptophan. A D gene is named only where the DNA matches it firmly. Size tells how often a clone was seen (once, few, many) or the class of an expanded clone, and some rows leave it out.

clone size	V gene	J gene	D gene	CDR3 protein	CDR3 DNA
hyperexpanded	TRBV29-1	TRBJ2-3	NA	CSVETVYGRGIPDTQYF	TGCAGCGTTGAGACTGTTTATGGACGGGGGATCCCAGATACGCAGTATTTT
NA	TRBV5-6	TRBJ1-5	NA	CASSLMTGRQPQHF	TGTGCCAGCAGCTTGATGACCGGTAGGCAGCCCCAGCATTTT
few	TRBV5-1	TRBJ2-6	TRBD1	CASSLGQGSGANVLTF	TGCGCCAGCAGCTTGGGACAGGGCTCTGGGGCCAACGTCCTGACTTTC
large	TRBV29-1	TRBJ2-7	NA	CSVESGTYEQYF	TGCAGCGTTGAGTCAGGGACCTACGAGCAGTACTTC
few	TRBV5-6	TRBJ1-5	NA	CASSLTRQLYSNQPQHF	TGTGCCAGCAGCTTGACCCGACAGTTATATAGCAATCAGCCCCAGCATTTT
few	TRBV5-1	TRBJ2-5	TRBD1	CASSFRGPQETQYF	TGCGCCAGCAGCTTTAGGGGGCCCCAAGAGACCCAGTACTTC
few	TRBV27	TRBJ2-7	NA	CASKKYEQYF	TGTGCCAGCAAAAAGTACGAGCAGTACTTC
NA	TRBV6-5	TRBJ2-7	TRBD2	CASSDPGTSVDEQYF	TGTGCCAGCAGTGACCCCGGGACTAGCGTCGACGAGCAGTACTTC
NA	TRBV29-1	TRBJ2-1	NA	CSVDKTRLYNEQFF	TGCAGCGTTGATAAAACACGCCTTTACAATGAGCAGTTCTTC
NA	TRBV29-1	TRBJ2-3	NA	CSVRAPGDTQYF	TGCAGCGTTCGAGCTCCCGGAGATACGCAGTATTTT
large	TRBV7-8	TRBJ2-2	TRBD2	CASSIGLAGGLGTGELFF	TGTGCCAGCAGCATAGGACTAGCGGGGGGCCTTGGCACCGGGGAGCTGTTTTTT
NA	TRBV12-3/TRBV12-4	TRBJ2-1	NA	CASSTGNSYNEQFF	TGTGCCAGCAGTACAGGGAATTCCTACAATGAGCAGTTCTTC
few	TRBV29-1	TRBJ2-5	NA	CSVVPYQETQYF	TGCAGCGTTGTTCCTTACCAAGAGACCCAGTACTTC
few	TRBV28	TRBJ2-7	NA	CASSTRREQYF	TGTGCCAGCAGTACAAGGCGCGAGCAGTACTTC